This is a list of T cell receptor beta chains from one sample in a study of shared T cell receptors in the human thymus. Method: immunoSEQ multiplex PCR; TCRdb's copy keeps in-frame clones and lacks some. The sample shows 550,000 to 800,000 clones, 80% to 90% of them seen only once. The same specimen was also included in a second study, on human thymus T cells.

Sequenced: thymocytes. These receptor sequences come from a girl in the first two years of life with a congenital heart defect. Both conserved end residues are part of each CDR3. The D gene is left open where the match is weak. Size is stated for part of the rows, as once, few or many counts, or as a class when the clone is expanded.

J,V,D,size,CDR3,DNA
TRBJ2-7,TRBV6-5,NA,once,CASSYEFANEQYF,TGTGCCAGCAGTTACGAGTTTGCCAACGAGCAGTACTTC
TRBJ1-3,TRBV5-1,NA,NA,CASSRDNSGNTIYF,TGCGCCAGCAGTCGGGACAACTCTGGAAACACCATATATTTT
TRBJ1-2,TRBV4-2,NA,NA,CASSQTPGRGAGGYTF,TGTGCCAGCAGCCAGACCCCAGGGAGAGGTGCGGGAGGCTACACCTTC
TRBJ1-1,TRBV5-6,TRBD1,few,CASSRPDRMNTEAFF,TGTGCCAGCAGCCGTCCGGACAGGATGAACACTGAAGCTTTCTTT
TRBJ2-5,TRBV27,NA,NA,CASSRTGDFPYRQETQYF,TGTGCCAGCAGTCGTACAGGGGACTTCCCCTACCGCCAAGAGACCCAGTACTTC
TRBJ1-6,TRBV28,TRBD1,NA,CASSFRKQGAFSPLHF,TGTGCCAGCAGTTTTCGTAAACAGGGGGCTTTTTCACCCCTCCACTTT
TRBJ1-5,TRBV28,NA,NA,CASSDISNQPQHF,TGTGCCAGCAGTGACATAAGCAATCAGCCCCAGCATTTT
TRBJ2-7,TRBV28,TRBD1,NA,CASSHRRDRGVEQYF,TGTGCCAGCAGTCACCGACGGGACAGGGGCGTCGAGCAGTACTTC
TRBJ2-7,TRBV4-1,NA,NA,CASSQELVVLQEQYF,TGCGCCAGCAGCCAAGAACTAGTGGTTCTTCAGGAGCAGTACTTC
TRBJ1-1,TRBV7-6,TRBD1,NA,CASSSGQGVNTEAFF,TGTGCCAGCAGCTCGGGACAGGGGGTCAACACTGAAGCTTTCTTT
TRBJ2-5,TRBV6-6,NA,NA,CASRNYMGETQYF,TGTGCCAGCAGAAACTACATGGGAGAGACCCAGTACTTC
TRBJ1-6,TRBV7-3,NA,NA,CASSRGTGNSPLHF,TGTGCCAGCAGCAGGGGTACAGGGAATTCACCCCTCCACTTT
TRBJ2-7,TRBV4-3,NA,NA,CASSQKQGTCEQYF,TGCGCCAGCAGCCAGAAACAGGGTACCTGCGAGCAGTACTTC
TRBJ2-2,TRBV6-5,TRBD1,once,CASTATGSNTGELFF,TGTGCCAGCACCGCGACAGGGTCGAACACCGGGGAGCTGTTTTTT
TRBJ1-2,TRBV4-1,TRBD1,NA,CASSQSTGYYGYTF,TGCGCCAGCAGCCAATCGACAGGGTACTATGGCTACACCTTC
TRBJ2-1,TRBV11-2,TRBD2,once,CASSSHGLAVYNEQFF,TGTGCCAGCAGCTCTCATGGGCTAGCGGTTTACAATGAGCAGTTCTTC
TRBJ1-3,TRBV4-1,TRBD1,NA,CASSQPTGRPRNTIYF,TGCGCCAGCAGCCAGCCGACAGGGCGACCTCGAAACACCATATATTTT
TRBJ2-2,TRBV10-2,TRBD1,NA,CASSEYRGAGELFF,TGCGCCAGCAGTGAATACAGGGGTGCCGGGGAGCTGTTTTTT
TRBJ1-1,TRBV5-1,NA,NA,CASSFVELGGRNTEAFF,TGCGCCAGCAGCTTCGTAGAGTTGGGGGGAAGGAACACTGAAGCTTTCTTT
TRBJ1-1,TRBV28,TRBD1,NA,CASSFDRAAFF,TGTGCCAGCAGTTTCGACAGGGCGGCTTTCTTT
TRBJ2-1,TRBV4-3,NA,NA,CASSPGEGDNEQFF,TGCGCCAGCAGCCCGGGGGAGGGGGACAATGAGCAGTTCTTC
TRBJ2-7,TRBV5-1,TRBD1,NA,CASSPTGGNEQYF,TGCGCCAGCAGCCCGACAGGGGGCAACGAGCAGTACTTC
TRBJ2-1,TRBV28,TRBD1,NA,CASSLGKQGEEQFF,TGTGCCAGCAGTTTAGGGAAACAGGGGGAAGAGCAGTTCTTC
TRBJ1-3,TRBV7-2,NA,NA,CASSLELRVSGNTIYF,TGTGCCAGCAGCTTAGAACTGCGGGTCTCTGGAAACACCATATATTTT
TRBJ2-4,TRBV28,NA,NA,CASRKGAGTKNIQYF,TGTGCCAGCAGGAAGGGGGCGGGAACCAAAAACATTCAGTACTTC
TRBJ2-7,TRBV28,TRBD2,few,CASSFFCHPSGREVYEQYF,TGTGCCAGCAGTTTCTTCTGCCACCCCTCGGGGAGGGAAGTCTACGAGCAGTACTTC
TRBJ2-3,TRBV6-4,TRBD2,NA,CASSDQSGGAPDTQYF,TGTGCCAGCAGTGACCAGAGCGGGGGGGCTCCAGATACGCAGTATTTT
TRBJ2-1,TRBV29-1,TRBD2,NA,CSVRGLAGGSSSYNEQFF,TGCAGCGTTCGTGGACTAGCGGGGGGATCCAGCTCCTACAATGAGCAGTTCTTC
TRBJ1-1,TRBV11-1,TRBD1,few,CASSLAGGNRGRNTEAFF,TGTGCCAGCAGCTTAGCGGGGGGGAACAGGGGGCGGAACACTGAAGCTTTCTTT
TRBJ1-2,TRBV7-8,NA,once,CASSSSRGGGYGYTF,TGTGCCAGCAGCTCGTCCAGGGGTGGTGGCTATGGCTACACCTTC
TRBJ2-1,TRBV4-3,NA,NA,CASSQGTPGTFSYNEQFF,TGCGCCAGCAGCCAAGGGACCCCCGGGACTTTCTCCTACAATGAGCAGTTCTTC
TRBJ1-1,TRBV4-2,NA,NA,CASSQAAGRNTEAFF,TGTGCCAGCAGCCAAGCGGCGGGAAGGAACACTGAAGCTTTCTTT
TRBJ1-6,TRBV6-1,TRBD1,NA,CASTDFRDRNSPLHF,TGTGCCAGCACCGACTTCCGGGACAGAAATTCACCCCTCCACTTT
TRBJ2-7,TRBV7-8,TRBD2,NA,CASSLAFRGLALSYEQYF,TGTGCCAGCAGCTTAGCGTTTAGAGGACTAGCCCTCTCCTACGAGCAGTACTTC
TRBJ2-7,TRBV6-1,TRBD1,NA,CASSEGRTGTYEQYF,TGTGCCAGCAGTGAAGGGAGGACAGGGACCTACGAGCAGTACTTC
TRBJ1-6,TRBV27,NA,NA,CASSRGAGNSPLHF,TGTGCCAGCAGTCGGGGGGCTGGGAATTCACCCCTCCACTTT
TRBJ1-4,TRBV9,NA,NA,CASSVERDPVEKLFF,TGTGCCAGCAGCGTAGAGCGGGACCCCGTGGAAAAACTGTTTTTT
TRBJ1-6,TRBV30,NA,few,CAWRQGSYNSPLHF,TGTGCCTGGAGACAGGGATCCTATAATTCACCCCTCCACTTT
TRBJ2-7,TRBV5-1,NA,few,CASSLEGSLGEQYF,TGCGCCAGCAGCTTGGAGGGGTCATTGGGCGAGCAGTACTTC
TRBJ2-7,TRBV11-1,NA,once,CASSFDSAPGWEQYF,TGTGCCAGCAGCTTCGACTCGGCTCCGGGGTGGGAGCAGTACTTC
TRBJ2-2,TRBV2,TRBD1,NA,CASSEAHRGLGTGELFF,TGTGCCAGCAGTGAAGCGCATAGGGGGCTCGGCACCGGGGAGCTGTTTTTT
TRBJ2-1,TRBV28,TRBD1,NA,CASSFPQQGPYNEQFF,TGTGCCAGCAGTTTCCCCCAACAGGGGCCCTACAATGAGCAGTTCTTC
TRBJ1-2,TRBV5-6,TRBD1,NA,CASSLRGGAYGYTF,TGTGCCAGCAGCTTGAGAGGGGGCGCCTATGGCTACACCTTC
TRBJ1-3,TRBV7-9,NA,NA,CASSSGLGNTIYF,TGTGCCAGCAGCTCAGGCCTGGGAAACACCATATATTTT
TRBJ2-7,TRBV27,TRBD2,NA,CASSLSWGGNPYEQYF,TGTGCCAGCAGTTTATCCTGGGGGGGGAACCCCTACGAGCAGTACTTC
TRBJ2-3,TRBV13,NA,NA,CASSLVSRTDTQYF,TGTGCCAGCAGCTTAGTGTCTCGCACAGATACGCAGTATTTT
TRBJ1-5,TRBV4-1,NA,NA,CASSPNPGGGNQPQHF,TGCGCCAGCAGCCCCAACCCGGGGGGAGGAAATCAGCCCCAGCATTTT
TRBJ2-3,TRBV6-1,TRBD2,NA,CASSGGLAGGTDTQYF,TGTGCCAGCAGTGGGGGGCTAGCGGGGGGTACGGATACGCAGTATTTT
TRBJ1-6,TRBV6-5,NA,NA,CASSYVKPHNSPLHF,TGTGCCAGCAGTTACGTTAAGCCCCATAATTCACCCCTCCACTTT
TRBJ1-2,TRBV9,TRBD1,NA,CASSGRTGVAYGYTF,TGTGCCAGCAGCGGCCGGACAGGGGTAGCATATGGCTACACCTTC
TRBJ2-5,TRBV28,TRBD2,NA,CASSLRRGAPLSQETQYF,TGTGCCAGCAGTTTAAGGCGGGGGGCCCCGCTGTCCCAAGAGACCCAGTACTTC
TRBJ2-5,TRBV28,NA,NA,CASSEDRKETQYF,TGTGCCAGCAGCGAGGACAGAAAAGAGACCCAGTACTTC
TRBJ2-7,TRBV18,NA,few,CASSPPGAYEQYF,TGTGCCAGCTCACCTCCAGGGGCCTACGAGCAGTACTTC
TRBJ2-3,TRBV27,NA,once,CASSLFRGTDTQYF,TGTGCCAGCAGTTTATTTCGCGGCACAGATACGCAGTATTTT
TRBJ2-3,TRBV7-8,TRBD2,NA,CASSLVLAGTSDTQYF,TGTGCCAGCAGCTTAGTCCTAGCGGGGACCTCAGATACGCAGTATTTT
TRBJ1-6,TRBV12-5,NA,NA,CASGSDGDSPLHF,TGTGCTAGTGGTTCGGACGGGGATTCACCCCTCCACTTT
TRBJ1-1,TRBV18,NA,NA,CASSPGPEAFF,TGTGCCAGCTCACCAGGGCCTGAAGCTTTCTTT
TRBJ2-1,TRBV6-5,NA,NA,CASSSLAPRDNEQFF,TGTGCCAGCAGTTCACTAGCTCCCCGCGACAATGAGCAGTTCTTC
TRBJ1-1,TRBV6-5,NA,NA,CASSYSHSGDTEAFF,TGTGCCAGCAGTTATTCGCACAGCGGGGACACTGAAGCTTTCTTT